Presented here are 28 T cell receptor beta chains from one specimen sequenced in a study of shared clonotypes between healthy human individuals. Measured with immunoSEQ multiplex PCR; TCRdb has only the in-frame clones, and not every one. The table records about 2 million clones, about 95% of them present only once. Terminally differentiated effector memory CD45RA+ cells were excluded by CCR7 positive selection of CD45RO-negative cells. Material for sequencing was naive CD8+ T cells sorted from blood. The receptors were gathered from a man between 18 and 35 years old in good health.

The rearrangement joins TRBV7-8 to TRBJ2-7; 7 nucleotides line up with TRBD2. After removal of 2 bases from V and 3 bases from J, the junction contained 1 base not matched to a gene. Germline CDR1 SGHVS, CDR2 FQNEAQ. The CDR3 loop spans 13 amino acids. The CDR3 nucleotides read TGTGCCAGCAGCTTAACTAGCGTCTACGAGCAGTACTTC. Its protein is CASSLTSVYEQYF.

Of note for this clone: Other nucleotide sequences in the sample specify the same CDR3. The chain is built from TRBV19 and TRBJ2-7, with 9 bases matching TRBD1. This CDR3 contains 14 residues. Per the germline V gene, CDR1 is LNHDA and CDR2 is SQIVND (reference sequence). Trimming cost V 6 bases and J 1 base; bases outside gene matches: 4. The CDR3 DNA reads as TGTGCCAGTAGCTTCGGGACAGGGTCCTACGAGCAGTACTTC. Translating it yields CASSFGTGSYEQYF.

V is TRBV18 and J is TRBJ2-6; D is uncertain. The germline V gene has CDR1 KGHSH and CDR2 LQKENI. Trimming cost V 3 bases and J 4 bases, with 7 bases left between them. The CDR3 covers 14 residues. The CDR3 nucleotides are TGTGCCAGCTCACCCAGCAACGGGGCCAACGTCCTGACTTTC. Its translation: CASSPSNGANVLTF.

The V gene is TRBV25-1, the J gene TRBJ2-7; no reliable D call. The ends were cut back, 1 base at V and 0 bases at J, with 10 bases in the middle. CDR1 and CDR2 (germline): MGHDK, SYGVNS. CDR3 length equals 15 residues. CDR3 residues: CASSESFATSYEQYF. For the CDR3, the DNA is TGTGCCAGCAGTGAATCTTTCGCCACCTCCTACGAGCAGTACTTC.

V is TRBV7-9 and J is TRBJ1-1; D call uncertain. V lost 3 bases and J 6 bases, leaving 5 bases between the germline ends. This CDR3 is 11 amino acids long. Looked up from germline, CDR1 is SEHNR and CDR2 is FQNEAQ (reference sequence). Here the CDR3 reads CASSFSPEAFF. In DNA, the CDR3 is TGTGCCAGCAGCTTCTCCCCTGAAGCTTTCTTT.

The rearrangement joins TRBV5-5 to TRBJ1-2, with 7 bases aligning to TRBD1. This CDR3 is 15 amino acids long. Germline lookup yields CDR1 SGHKS and CDR2 YYEKEE (reference sequence). V was clipped by 1 base and J by 3 bases; unmatched bases: 6. The CDR3 sequence: CASSLNDRVHYGYTF. The CDR3 nucleotides read TGTGCCAGCAGCTTGAATGACAGGGTACACTATGGCTACACCTTC. Full variable domain (outside the CDR3, taken from reference TRBV5-5 and TRBJ1-2): DAGVTQSPTHLIKTRGQQVTLRCSPISGHKSVSWYQQVLGQGPQFIFQYYEKEERGRGNFPDRFSARQFPNYSSELNVNALLLGDSALYLCASSLNDRVHYGYTFGSGTRLTVV.

Remarks on this clone: Other DNA sequences in this specimen translate into the identical CDR3. The J gene is TRBJ2-3, the V gene TRBV5-1, with D uncertain. Trimming cost V 4 bases and J 0 bases, with 6 bases left between them. This CDR3 comprises 13 residues. Germline CDR1 is SGHRS and CDR2 is YFSETQ. CDR3 DNA: TGCGCCAGCAGCCTCTACAGCACAGATACGCAGTATTTT. Amino acid sequence: CASSLYSTDTQYF.

This clone appeared a few times. The same CDR3 arises from other DNA sequences in this sample as well. The V and J genes are TRBV2 and TRBJ1-5; D not resolved. The CDR3 runs to 14 residues. Germline V CDR1 and CDR2: SNHLY, FYNNEI. Between the trimmed V and J ends, which lost 2 bases and 1 base, there was a span of 6 bases. In nucleotides, the CDR3 is TGTGCCAGCAGTGAATGGGGAAGCAATCAGCCCCAGCATTTT. Translating it yields CASSEWGSNQPQHF. The variable domain in full, with the rest retrieved from reference TRBV2 and TRBJ1-5, is EPEVTQTPSHQVTQMGQEVILRCVPISNHLYFYWYRQILGQKVEFLVSFYNNEISEKSEIFDDQFSVERPDGSNFTLKIRSTKLEDSAMYFCASSEWGSNQPQHFGDGTRLSIL.

This chain joins TRBV5-1 and TRBJ2-2; unclear D gene. Germline CDR1 and CDR2: SGHRS and YFSETQ. With 4 bases removed from V and 4 bases from J, the gap between germline ends came to 20 bases. CDR3 size: 17 residues. CDR3 nucleotides: TGCGCCAGCAGCCCCCTTGGGCCCCCTCCTTTCACCGGGGAGCTGTTTTTT. This sequence encodes CASSPLGPPPFTGELFF.

CDR3 residues: CASSDPSGTAYF. For the CDR3, the DNA is TGCGCCAGCAGTGACCCTTCCGGGACAGCATACTTC. The chain links TRBV10-1 to TRBJ2-7, with TRBD1 identical over 7 bases. Germline V gives CDR1 WNHNN, CDR2 SYGVQD (reference sequence). The V segment lost 3 bases and the J segment 13 bases; nucleotides outside the gene matches: 9. The CDR3 has 12 amino acids.

The rearrangement uses TRBV2 and TRBJ1-6; possibly TRBD1 for D (6 bases). The V and J ends lost 8 bases and 9 bases respectively, with 20 bases between them. Germline V gene sequence: CDR1 SNHLY, CDR2 FYNNEI. This CDR3 has 15 amino acids. The CDR3 sequence: CASGGQSVGGSPLHF. In DNA, the CDR3 is TGTGCCAGCGGGGGACAATCGGTAGGTGGTTCACCCCTCCACTTT. Full variable domain (rest looked up from reference TRBV2 and TRBJ1-6): EPEVTQTPSHQVTQMGQEVILRCVPISNHLYFYWYRQILGQKVEFLVSFYNNEISEKSEIFDDQFSVERPDGSNFTLKIRSTKLEDSAMYFCASGGQSVGGSPLHFGNGTRLTVT.

The rearrangement joins TRBV30 to TRBJ1-2; perhaps TRBD1 as D (5 bases). CDR1 is GTSNPN, CDR2 SVGIG, per germline (reference sequence). This CDR3 spans 15 amino acids. The V end lost 0 bases, the J end lost 3 bases, and 14 bases lay between the germline ends. The CDR3 bases are TGTGCCTGGAGTGTAAACGGGGCCACTTACTATGGCTACACCTTC. Protein: CAWSVNGATYYGYTF.

Remarks on this clone: The junction shows a germline mismatch at one end, possibly a read error. The rearrangement links TRBV28 to TRBJ2-3; D tentatively reads TRBD1 or TRBD2 (5 bases each). The CDR3 is 10 residues long. Germline CDR1 is MDHEN and CDR2 is SYDVKM. In DNA form, the CDR3 reads TGTGCCACCGTGGGTCTGGGGGTTTTTTTT. It codes for CATVGLGVFF.

V gene TRBV9 combines with J gene TRBJ2-1, with TRBD1 as a possible D gene (6 bases). The length of the CDR3 is 16 residues. Per germline, CDR1 SGDLS and CDR2 YYNGEE. The germline V and J ends were trimmed by 0 bases and 6 bases, with 16 bases remaining between them. This CDR3 is CASSVASGTQGNEQFF. The DNA of the CDR3 is TGTGCCAGCAGCGTAGCATCGGGGACACAGGGCAATGAGCAGTTCTTC. The full variable domain, with the rest looked up from reference TRBV9 and TRBJ2-1, is DSGVTQTPKHLITATGQRVTLRCSPRSGDLSVYWYQQSLDQGLQFLIQYYNGEERAKGNILERFSAQQFPDLHSELNLSSLELGDSALYFCASSVASGTQGNEQFFGPGTRLTVL.

Comments on this clone: Other nucleotide sequences in the sample specify the same CDR3. The V gene is TRBV7-9, the J gene TRBJ2-5, with D maybe TRBD2 (5 bases). From germline, CDR1 is SEHNR and CDR2 FQNEAQ (reference sequence). V lost 1 base and J lost 7, with 10 bases in between. The CDR3 covers 13 residues. CDR3 DNA: TGTGCCAGCAGCTTAGAAGGAGGAGGGACCCAGTACTTC. It encodes CASSLEGGGTQYF.

The chain recombines TRBV5-1 with TRBJ2-3, with 8 bases fitting TRBD2. The CDR3 totals 16 residues. The junction had 11 bases not matched to a gene; V was cut back by 4 bases and J by 4 bases. The germline CDR1 and CDR2 sequences are SGHRS and YFSETQ. DNA for the CDR3: TGCGCCAGCAGCCAGGTGGTAGCGGGGCCCCCAGATACGCAGTATTTT. It is translated as CASSQVVAGPPDTQYF.

This clone was detected only once. The chain's CDR3 is CASSPHWNTGELFF. The CDR3 nucleotides read TGTGCCAGCAGCCCCCACTGGAACACCGGGGAGCTGTTTTTT. The chain employs TRBV9 and TRBJ2-2; D not certain. Trimming took 4 bases from V and 1 from J, leaving 8 bases between them. CDR1 SGDLS and CDR2 YYNGEE come from the germline V gene. This CDR3 contains 14 residues.

The chain uses TRBV6-5 and TRBJ2-3; D remains ambiguous. V was shortened by 5 bases and J by 0 bases, with 12 bases between the two germline ends. The germline V gene encodes CDR1 MNHEY and CDR2 SVGAGI. The CDR3 is 15 amino acids. The CDR3 DNA reads TGTGCCAGCAGTCCTACAGTGGCTAGCACAGATACGCAGTATTTT. This encodes CASSPTVASTDTQYF.

The J gene is TRBJ2-7, the V gene TRBV21-1; TRBD1, the table's D call, was not compared with the DNA. TRBV21-1 is a listed pseudogene. CDR3 length: 13 residues. The CDR3 here is CASRAQGNYEQYF. The CDR3, as DNA: TGTGCCAGCAGGGCCCAGGGGAACTACGAGCAGTACTTC.

The genes are TRBV5-6 and TRBJ1-2, with TRBD1 identical over 10 bases. This CDR3 is 17 amino acids long. Trimming removed 0 bases from V and 8 bases from J; junction bases left unmatched: 13. Germline CDR1 reads SGHDT; CDR2 reads YYEEEE. The CDR3 DNA is TGTGCCAGCAGCTTGGGACAGGGGGCGCCGGGGCTGGGCGGCTACACCTTC. Protein: CASSLGQGAPGLGGYTF.

The J gene is TRBJ2-7, the V gene TRBV7-9; TRBD1 matches 7 bases. With V trimmed by 2 bases and J by 0 bases, 7 bases remained unmatched. Per germline, CDR1 SEHNR and CDR2 FQNEAQ (reference sequence). The CDR3 length is 16 residues. The CDR3 loop reads CASSLTTGFSSYEQYF. The CDR3 DNA follows: TGTGCCAGCAGCTTAACGACAGGGTTTAGCTCCTACGAGCAGTACTTC.

This clone has only one observation. The chain is built from TRBV30 and TRBJ2-7, with D hard to call. Deletions cut 2 bases from V and 6 bases from J, with 5 bases between. Germline V gene sequence: CDR1 GTSNPN, CDR2 SVGIG (reference sequence). The CDR3 extends over 10 amino acids. The CDR3 reads CAWSISEQYF. DNA of the CDR3: TGTGCCTGGAGTATAAGCGAGCAGTACTTC.

This clone is a singleton in its sample. The J gene is TRBJ1-2, the V gene TRBV28; 9 bases align to TRBD1. The CDR3 has 14 residues. Germline CDR1 MDHEN, CDR2 SYDVKM. V shed 5 bases, J shed 4 bases, and the junction held 5 bases outside the gene matches. DNA for the CDR3: TGTGCCAGCAGTGATACAGGGGGCTTCTATGGCTACACCTTC. Its protein is CASSDTGGFYGYTF.

DNA of the CDR3: TGTGCCAGCAGCGCATTAAACGACAGGGGCTTAGGTGAAAAACTGTTTTTT. It is translated as CASSALNDRGLGEKLFF. The V gene is TRBV2, the J gene TRBJ1-4; 8 positions match TRBD1. CDR3 length equals 17 residues. In germline, CDR1 is SNHLY, CDR2 FYNNEI. V shed 6 bases and J 7 bases; nucleotides not matched to a gene: 16.

This chain links TRBV28 with TRBJ2-3; 8 bases fit TRBD1. The germline gives CDR1 MDHEN, CDR2 SYDVKM. The CDR3 loop spans 14 amino acids. V dropped 5 bases and J dropped 7; count of bases not matched to a gene: 8. The CDR3 nucleotides read TGTGCCAGCAGTGGGAGGACAGGGCGAAATACGCAGTATTTT. This encodes CASSGRTGRNTQYF. Complete variable domain (other parts from reference TRBV28 and TRBJ2-3): DVKVTQSSRYLVKRTGEKVFLECVQDMDHENMFWYRQDPGLGLRLIYFSYDVKMKEKGDIPEGYSVSREKKERFSLILESASTNQTSMYLCASSGRTGRNTQYFGPGTRLTVL.

The chain links TRBV7-9 to TRBJ2-7; 8 nucleotides match TRBD2. Per the germline V gene, CDR1 is SEHNR and CDR2 is FQNEAQ (reference sequence). Losses at the gene ends were 1 base for V and 1 base for J; bases not matched to a gene: 6. This CDR3 has 16 residues. The CDR3 here is CASSLVVASGSYEQYF. The CDR3 coding sequence is TGTGCCAGCAGCTTAGTGGTGGCTAGCGGGTCCTACGAGCAGTACTTC. The full variable domain, rest sourced from reference TRBV7-9 and TRBJ2-7, is DTGVSQNPRHKITKRGQNVTFRCDPISEHNRLYWYRQTLGQGPEFLTYFQNEAQLEKSRLLSDRFSAERPKGSFSTLEIQRTEQGDSAMYLCASSLVVASGSYEQYFGPGTRLTVT.

The V and J genes are TRBV29-1 and TRBJ1-4, with 8 bases matching TRBD1. Trimming took 7 bases from V and 8 from J; bases not matched to a gene: 6. Germline CDR1 reads SQVTM; CDR2 reads ANQGSEA. The CDR3 is 12 residues long. The CDR3 DNA reads TGCAGCGCGTACAGGGGGAGGGAAAAACTGTTTTTT. This gives the protein CSAYRGREKLFF.

As DNA, the CDR3 is TGTGCCAGCAGCTTACCACCAGGAAACACCGGGGAGCTGTTTTTT. This codes for CASSLPPGNTGELFF. The chain joins TRBV11-2 to TRBJ2-2, with D unresolved. CDR3 length: 15 amino acids. Per germline, CDR1 SGHAT and CDR2 FQNNGV. Trimming shortened V by 2 bases and J by 2 bases, and 9 bases separated the two germline ends.